Following are 10 T cell receptor beta chains from one sample sequenced in a study of metastatic and nonmetastatic thyroid tumors. The entire patient cohort was treatment-naive prior to thyroid surgery. TCRdb re-called the PCR reads through MiXCR. The sample contains 15,000 to 20,000 clones, approximately 26% of which appear only once. The sample was blood. These receptor sequences come from a female donor with papillary thyroid cancer or a benign thyroid nodule (not recorded which). Some clones in this sample may be carry-over from other donors' samples.

The gene calls are TRBV12-3 or TRBV12-4 and TRBJ2-7; TRBD2 aligns across 7 bases. Unmatched junction bases numbered 8, after V lost 6 bases and J lost 6 bases. This CDR3 spans 13 amino acids. In nucleotides, the CDR3 is TGTGCCAGCAGGCTAGCGGTGGATGGCGAGCAGTACTTC. This sequence encodes CASRLAVDGEQYF.

V usage is TRBV5-1 and J usage is TRBJ1-2, with D uncertain. Looked up from germline, CDR1 is SGHRS and CDR2 is YFSETQ. Between the trimmed V and J ends, which lost 4 bases and 7 bases, there was a span of 14 bases. The CDR3 is made up of 13 amino acids. CDR3 amino acids: CASSLEEGSGYTF. DNA of the CDR3: TGCGCCAGCAGCCTGGAGGAGGGCAGTGGCTACACCTTC.

Notes on this clone: One junction end disagrees with the germline gene, perhaps due to a read error. This chain's CDR3 is CDSSADRGKETQYF. Written as DNA, the CDR3 is TGTGACAGCAGTGCCGACAGGGGGAAAGAGACACAGTACTTC. The gene calls are TRBV25-1 and TRBJ2-5; 9 positions match TRBD1. This CDR3 contains 14 residues. CDR1 MGHDK and CDR2 SYGVNS come from the germline V gene. Full variable domain (missing parts from reference TRBV25-1 and TRBJ2-5): EADIYQTPRYLVIGTGKKITLECSQTMGHDKMYWYQQDPGMELHLIHYSYGVNSTEKGDLSSESTVSRIRTEHFPLTLESARPSHTSQYLCDSSADRGKETQYFGPGTRLLVL.

This clone was recorded at least ten times. V usage is TRBV11-3 and J usage is TRBJ2-5, with D possibly matching TRBD2 (5 bases). Trimming stripped 5 bases from V and 5 bases from J, with 12 bases between. The germline CDR1 and CDR2 sequences are SGHNT and YENEEA. This CDR3 has 13 amino acids. The CDR3 DNA is TGTGCCAGCAGCCGGACGAGCGGCGAGACCCAGTACTTC. This encodes CASSRTSGETQYF. Full variable domain (rest looked up from reference TRBV11-3 and TRBJ2-5): EAGVVQSPRYKIIEKKQPVAFWCNPISGHNTLYWYLQNLGQGPELLIRYENEEAVDDSQLPKDRFSAERLKGVDSTLKIQPAELGDSAVYLCASSRTSGETQYFGPGTRLLVL.

Ten or more counts support this clone. The chain combines TRBV3-1 with TRBJ2-1; 15 bases match TRBD2. CDR1 and CDR2 from the germline V gene are LGHDT and YNNKEL (reference sequence). V lost 6 bases and J lost 15; bases outside the gene matches: 9. The CDR3 consists of 14 residues. CDR3 DNA sequence: TGTGCCAGCAGATCGGGACTAGCGGGAGGAGAACCGTTCTTC. Encoded protein: CASRSGLAGGEPFF.

This clone was found many times. The chain links TRBV30 to TRBJ1-5; the D is unclear. Deletions cut 2 bases from V and 2 bases from J, with 19 bases between. CDR1 and CDR2 from the germline V gene are GTSNPN and SVGIG (reference sequence). The CDR3 length is 17 residues. The CDR3 loop reads CAWSHPDLSLGNQPQHF. The CDR3 DNA follows: TGTGCCTGGAGTCACCCCGACCTCAGTCTTGGCAATCAGCCCCAGCATTTT. The full variable domain, rest sourced from reference TRBV30 and TRBJ1-5, is SQTIHQWPATLVQPVGSPLSLECTVEGTSNPNLYWYRQAAGRGLQLLFYSVGIGQISSEVPQNLSASRPQDRQFILSSKKLLLSDSGFYLCAWSHPDLSLGNQPQHFGDGTRLSIL.

The chain combines TRBV20-1 with TRBJ1-1; the D gene is possibly TRBD1 (6 bases). The germline gives CDR1 DFQATT, CDR2 SNEGSKA (reference sequence). V dropped 3 bases and J dropped 1 base, with 12 bases sitting between them. CDR3 length: 14 residues. The CDR3 loop reads CSASQDSKNTEAFF. The CDR3 region has the DNA TGCAGTGCTAGCCAGGACAGTAAGAACACTGAAGCTTTCTTT.

Turning to this clone: Mismatch with germline at one junction end may stem from a read error. The CDR3 protein is CSARDCNSPLHF. The CDR3 coding sequence is TGCAGCGCTAGAGATTGTAATTCACCCCTCCACTTT. This chain connects TRBV20-1 to TRBJ1-6, with D unresolved. The germline V gene encodes CDR1 DFQATT and CDR2 SNEGSKA (reference sequence). CDR3 size: 12 residues.

Notes on this clone: The same CDR3 arises from other DNA sequences in this sample as well. V and J are TRBV20-1 and TRBJ1-5, with 7 bases identical to TRBD1. This CDR3 region has 13 residues. Germline trimming cut 6 bases from V and 7 bases from J; bases unmatched to any gene: 9. Germline V lookup: CDR1 DFQATT, CDR2 SNEGSKA (reference sequence). For the CDR3, the DNA is TGCAGTGCAATACGACAGGGAGGGCAGCCCCAGCATTTT. Translating it yields CSAIRQGGQPQHF.

This chain connects TRBV20-1 to TRBJ1-3; TRBD1 is a possible D gene (5 bases). V shed 1 base and J shed 0 bases, with 13 bases lying between them. This CDR3 has 16 residues. Germline V gene sequence: CDR1 DFQATT, CDR2 SNEGSKA (reference sequence). CDR3 in amino acids: CSARAPGTYSGNTIYF. CDR3 nucleotide sequence: TGCAGTGCTAGAGCCCCCGGGACTTACTCTGGAAACACCATATATTTT.